The rows below give T cell receptor beta chains drawn from one sample of a study of human T cells and chemical hapten exposure. Each CDR3 protein is one row after TCRdb ran MiXCR on the RACE reads. This table holds roughly 50,000 distinct CDR3 sequences, about 10% found once. The input for sequencing was whole blood, taken in connection with sensitization to the hapten diphenylcyclopropenone (DPC). Receptors were obtained from a middle-aged woman with alopecia areata. Some clones in this sample may be carry-over from other donors' samples. Both conserved end residues are trimmed from each CDR3. Fields, in order: J gene, V gene, CDR3 protein.

J: TRBJ1-5; V: TRBV18; CDR3: ASSPGQANNQPQH
J: TRBJ1-3; V: TRBV10-3; CDR3: ASIQGRGSGNTIY
J: TRBJ2-3; V: TRBV5-4; CDR3: ASSLGTPSATDTQY
J: TRBJ2-7; V: TRBV3-1; CDR3: ASSLRALKPHEQY
J: TRBJ2-2; V: TRBV6-6; CDR3: ASRPPTSWVTGELF
J: TRBJ1-1; V: TRBV20-1; CDR3: SVPAGTEAPEAF
J: TRBJ2-3; V: TRBV18; CDR3: ASSLTTGGRLTDTQY
J: TRBJ2-7; V: TRBV7-6; CDR3: ASSLRATLPYEQY
J: TRBJ2-5; V: TRBV11-2; CDR3: ASSLGDQGTQY
J: TRBJ1-6; V: TRBV7-6; CDR3: ASSSGLGDRNNSPLH
J: TRBJ1-5; V: TRBV19; CDR3: ASSRVTGTGPNQPQH
J: TRBJ2-5; V: TRBV6-5; CDR3: ASTTGEETQY
J: TRBJ1-5; V: TRBV28; CDR3: ASSQGFNQPQH
J: TRBJ2-2; V: TRBV4-3; CDR3: ASSQDTGGGAPGELF
J: TRBJ2-2; V: TRBV28; CDR3: ASLGGRPNTGELF
J: TRBJ1-2; V: TRBV29-1; CDR3: SVVESSANYGYT
J: TRBJ1-1; V: TRBV4-1; CDR3: ASNQVLGAEAF
J: TRBJ2-6; V: TRBV10-2; CDR3: ASSQAGANVLT
J: TRBJ2-2; V: TRBV18; CDR3: ASSPRGTGDGELF
J: TRBJ2-1; V: TRBV3-1; CDR3: ASSQLAGTSSYNEQF
J: TRBJ2-7; V: TRBV7-2; CDR3: ASSPSGGPYEQY
J: TRBJ2-5; V: TRBV4-1; CDR3: ASSQELAGPPETQY
J: TRBJ1-5; V: TRBV7-6; CDR3: ASSAGDQPQH